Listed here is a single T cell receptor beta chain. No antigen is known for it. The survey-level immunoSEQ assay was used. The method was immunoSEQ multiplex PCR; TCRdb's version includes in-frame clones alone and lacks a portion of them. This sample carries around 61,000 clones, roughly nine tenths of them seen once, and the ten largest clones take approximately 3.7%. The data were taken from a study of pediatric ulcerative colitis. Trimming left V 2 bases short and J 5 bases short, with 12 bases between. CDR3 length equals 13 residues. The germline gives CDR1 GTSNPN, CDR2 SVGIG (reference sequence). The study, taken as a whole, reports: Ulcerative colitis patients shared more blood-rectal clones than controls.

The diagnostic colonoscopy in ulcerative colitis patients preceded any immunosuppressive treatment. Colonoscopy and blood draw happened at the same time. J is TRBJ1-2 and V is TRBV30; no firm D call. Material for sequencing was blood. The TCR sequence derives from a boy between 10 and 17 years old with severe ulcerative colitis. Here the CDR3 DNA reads TGTGCCTGGAGTAGTAGGGTGAGGTATGGCTACACCTTC. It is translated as CAWSSRVRYGYTF.